One T cell receptor beta chain is described in this entry. Some clones are missing from TCRdb's copy, which holds only in-frame ones; the method was immunoSEQ multiplex PCR. The profile shows about 61,000 clones, around 91% of them singletons. The data are from a study of OX40 agonist ivuxolimab in advanced cancers. This sequence originates from an adult with an advanced solid tumor such as melanoma, head and neck, liver or kidney cancer. Specimen: CD4+ or CD8+ T cells sorted from blood, collected in a trial of the OX40 agonist ivuxolimab.

The DNA of the CDR3 is TGCGCCAGCAGCCAAGATCTGGAAGACAGGGGGAACTACGAGCAGTACTTC. Protein sequence: CASSQDLEDRGNYEQYF. The chain carries TRBV4-1 and TRBJ2-7; 9 bases map to TRBD1. The CDR3 is 17 residues long. Germline trimming cut 0 bases from V and 3 bases from J; bases unmatched to any gene: 9. Germline CDR1 MGHRA, CDR2 YSYEKL.